This TCR beta chain was retrieved from a study of CD8 T cells in Susac syndrome. The RNA, roughly 0.5 to 1 ug, was put through reverse transcription using random hexamers. A single record per CDR3 protein comes from TCRdb applying MiXCR to the immunoSEQ multiplex PCR reads. The sample lists roughly 140,000 distinct CDR3 sequences, roughly 95% occurring once. Germline V lookup: CDR1 SGHNT, CDR2 YYREEE (reference sequence). V was pared by 2 bases and J by 4 bases, with 3 bases between. CDR3 length: 12 residues. Diagnostic criteria defined recently for definite or probable disease were met by the Susac syndrome patients.

The sequencing input was CD4+ T cells from PBMCs. This receptor was obtained from a human donor with Susac syndrome. This sequence joins TRBV5-4 and TRBJ1-4; the D is unclear. The CDR3 loop reads CASSFHNEKLFF. The CDR3 DNA reads TGTGCCAGCAGCTTCCATAATGAAAAACTGTTTTTT.